This TCR beta chain emerged from a study of response to subunit inactivated influenza vaccine. TCRdb reprocessed the RT-PCR reads via MiXCR and lists one record per CDR3 protein. This sample has about 830,000 distinct CDR3 sequences, with about 18% found just once. The CDR3 totals 16 residues. General study points: The authors suggested that few new T cells are recruited per seasonal influenza vaccination.

Worth noting for this clonotype: Its specificity is unknown.

This sequence was found in a man aged 45-65 years who received an inactivated influenza vaccine. The chain joins TRBV21-1 to TRBJ2-5; whether TRBD2, the table's D call, matches the DNA was not checked. TRBV21-1 is annotated as a pseudogene. This material consisted of PBMCs from blood, taken about 5 days after vaccination. The CDR3 protein is CASRVTSGRAVETQYF. CDR3 sequence (DNA): TGTGCCAGCAGGGTGACTAGCGGGAGGGCCGTGGAGACCCAGTACTTC.